The 16 T cell receptor beta chains in this list originate from one sample, sequenced in a study of cytomegalovirus exposure and HLA in healthy donors. Primers for the PCR totalled 60 Vbeta and 13 Jbeta. Generated by immunoSEQ multiplex PCR, the TCRdb table keeps only in-frame clones and is missing some. The table lists approximately 170,000 clones, roughly 80% of them singletons. Input material: PBMCs. These receptors all stem from a human donor in good health.

The chain recombines TRBV7-2 with TRBJ1-3; unclear D gene. This CDR3 is 13 amino acids long. Germline CDR1 is SGHTA and CDR2 is FQGNSA. V lost 6 bases to trimming and J lost 0 bases, with 6 bases between them. The CDR3 is CASSRSSGNTIYF. CDR3 nucleotide sequence: TGTGCCAGCAGTCGGAGCTCTGGAAACACCATATATTTT. The full variable domain, in which reference TRBV7-2 and TRBJ1-3 provide the parts outside the CDR3, is GAGVSQSPSNKVTEKGKDVELRCDPISGHTALYWYRQSLGQGLEFLIYFQGNSAPDKSGLPSDRFSAERTGGSVSTLTIQRTQQEDSAVYLCASSRSSGNTIYFGEGSWLTVV.

V and J are TRBV7-7 and TRBJ2-5, with 7 bases lining up with TRBD1. V lost 5 bases, J lost 3 bases, and 3 bases stayed unmatched. Germline values: CDR1 SSHAT, CDR2 FNYEAQ (reference sequence). The CDR3 is made up of 13 amino acids. This CDR3 is CASSRDSEETQYF. The CDR3 bases are TGTGCCAGCAGCCGGGACAGTGAAGAGACCCAGTACTTC.

V usage is TRBV15 and J usage is TRBJ1-5; TRBD1 matches 10 bases. The germline V gene has CDR1 LNHNV and CDR2 YYDKDF (reference sequence). The CDR3 consists of 16 residues. V shed 4 bases and J 6 bases; nucleotides not matched to a gene: 9. The CDR3 spells CATSKYSGQGVQPQHF. The CDR3 DNA reads as TGTGCCACCAGCAAATACTCTGGACAGGGGGTTCAGCCCCAGCATTTT. Based on the CDR3 plus reference TRBV15 and TRBJ1-5, the full variable domain is DAMVIQNPRYQVTQFGKPVTLSCSQTLNHNVMYWYQQKSSQAPKLLFHYYDKDFNNEADTPDNFQSRRPNTSFCFLDIRSPGLGDTAMYLCATSKYSGQGVQPQHFGDGTRLSIL.

This clone came up a few times. The chain recombines TRBV4-2 with TRBJ2-7, with 7 bases lining up with TRBD1. Per germline, CDR1 LGHNA and CDR2 YNFKEQ. This CDR3 region has 15 residues. V gave up 7 bases and J gave up 4 bases; unmatched junction bases: 13. CDR3 in amino acids: CASTLGRTGPYEQYF. The CDR3 nucleotides read TGTGCCAGCACACTGGGCAGGACAGGCCCTTACGAGCAGTACTTC.

In its sample, this clone was seen a few times. The CDR3 sequence: CASSMGRRTPEAFF. In nucleotides, the CDR3 is TGTGCCAGTAGTATGGGAAGGAGGACCCCCGAAGCTTTCTTT. V gene TRBV19 combines with J gene TRBJ1-1; D not resolved. The germline CDR1 and CDR2 sequences are LNHDA and SQIVND (reference sequence). This CDR3 spans 14 amino acids. V was trimmed by 3 bases and J by 8 bases, leaving 16 bases between them.

The chain uses TRBV6-5 and TRBJ2-1; 7 bases fit TRBD2. V lost 8 bases and J lost 4; bases outside the gene matches: 5. CDR3 length: 13 residues. Germline CDR1 is MNHEY and CDR2 is SVGAGI. The CDR3 DNA is TGTGCCAGCGTAGGACTAGTATACAATGAGCAGTTCTTC. It specifies CASVGLVYNEQFF.

The chain recombines TRBV7-6 with TRBJ2-1, with a weak D call TRBD1 (7 bases). Looked up from germline, CDR1 is SGHVS and CDR2 is FNYEAQ. The CDR3 totals 14 residues. Between the trimmed V and J ends, which lost 2 bases and 8 bases, there was a span of 13 bases. The CDR3 nucleotides read TGTGCCAGCAGCTTAAGACAGGGAGGCGATGAGCAGTTCTTC. Protein product: CASSLRQGGDEQFF.

This clone was counted a few times. J is TRBJ2-7 and V is TRBV7-2; the D is unclear. V gave up 4 bases and J gave up 5 bases, with 12 bases separating them. From germline, CDR1 is SGHTA and CDR2 FQGNSA. There are 13 residues in the CDR3. The CDR3 reads CASSSPSGDEQYF. The CDR3 DNA reads as TGTGCCAGCAGCTCCCCGAGTGGTGACGAGCAGTACTTC. The variable domain in full, completed from reference TRBV7-2 and TRBJ2-7, reads GAGVSQSPSNKVTEKGKDVELRCDPISGHTALYWYRQSLGQGLEFLIYFQGNSAPDKSGLPSDRFSAERTGGSVSTLTIQRTQQEDSAVYLCASSSPSGDEQYFGPGTRLTVT.

This clone appeared once. This chain joins TRBV9 and TRBJ2-1; TRBD2 matches at 9 bases. V was clipped by 1 base and J by 7 bases; unmatched bases: 15. Per germline, CDR1 SGDLS and CDR2 YYNGEE. The CDR3 length is 18 residues. CDR3 bases: TGTGCCAGCAGCGTACAAACCCCGGGACTAGCAAGTACAAATGAGCAGTTCTTC. This sequence encodes CASSVQTPGLASTNEQFF.

This clone was found once. The rearrangement uses TRBV13 and TRBJ2-7, with D perhaps matching TRBD2 (5 bases). Germline V gene sequence: CDR1 PRHDT, CDR2 FYEKMQ (reference sequence). CDR3 length: 14 amino acids. Trimming removed 1 base at V and 1 base at J, with 8 bases between. CDR3 protein: CASSLAGRSYEQYF. In DNA form, the CDR3 reads TGTGCCAGCAGCTTAGCGGGAAGGTCCTACGAGCAGTACTTC.

The chain has TRBV5-8 and TRBJ2-3; a weak D match, TRBD1 (6 bases). The CDR3 runs to 12 residues. The V end was cut by 3 bases, the J end by 5 bases, with 7 bases between. CDR1 is SGHTS, CDR2 YDEGEE, per germline. The chain's CDR3 is CASSSRGDTQYF. The CDR3 DNA follows: TGTGCCAGCAGCTCCAGGGGAGATACGCAGTATTTT.

V is TRBV4-3 and J is TRBJ2-2; 13 bases agree with TRBD2. The length of the CDR3 is 19 residues. The V segment lost 0 bases and the J segment 2 bases; nucleotides outside the gene matches: 6. Germline-derived CDR1 and CDR2 are LGHNA and YSLEER. The CDR3 sequence: CASSQDTSGGAQNTGELFF. CDR3 DNA sequence: TGCGCCAGCAGCCAAGATACTAGCGGGGGGGCCCAAAACACCGGGGAGCTGTTTTTT.

The chain uses TRBV11-2 and TRBJ2-7; the D is unclear. Germline CDR1 SGHAT, CDR2 FQNNGV. The CDR3 has 12 amino acids. Trimming pared 8 bases from V and 4 bases from J, leaving 12 bases between. CDR3 DNA: TGTGCCAGCGGCGAGGTAGAGTACGAGCAGTACTTC. Translation gives CASGEVEYEQYF.

The V call is TRBV6-1, the J call TRBJ1-2; 8 nucleotides line up with TRBD1. This CDR3 comprises 14 residues. V shed 2 bases and J 3 bases; nucleotides not matched to a gene: 2. Germline-derived CDR1 and CDR2 are MNHNS and SASEGT. CDR3 in DNA: TGTGCCAGCAGTGAAAGACAGGGGTACTATGGCTACACCTTC. As protein: CASSERQGYYGYTF.

This clone was observed once. J is TRBJ1-5 and V is TRBV7-6; the match to TRBD1 covers 8 bases. The CDR3 spans 17 residues. Germline CDR1 reads SGHVS; CDR2 reads FNYEAQ. The J segment lost 5 bases and the V segment lost 0 bases, leaving 9 bases of the junction unmatched. The CDR3 DNA reads as TGTGCCAGCAGCTTAGCTCACGCTGACAGGGGAGATCAGCCCCAGCATTTT. Protein: CASSLAHADRGDQPQHF.

This clone was observed a few times. The chain is built from TRBV2 and TRBJ2-1, with 8 bases lining up with TRBD1. V was pared by 7 bases and J by 4 bases, with 9 bases of the junction left unmatched. The CDR3 runs to 15 residues. Germline CDR1 SNHLY, CDR2 FYNNEI. The CDR3 nucleotides are TGTGCCAGCACTGGGGACAGGATACTTTACAATGAGCAGTTCTTC. This sequence encodes CASTGDRILYNEQFF.